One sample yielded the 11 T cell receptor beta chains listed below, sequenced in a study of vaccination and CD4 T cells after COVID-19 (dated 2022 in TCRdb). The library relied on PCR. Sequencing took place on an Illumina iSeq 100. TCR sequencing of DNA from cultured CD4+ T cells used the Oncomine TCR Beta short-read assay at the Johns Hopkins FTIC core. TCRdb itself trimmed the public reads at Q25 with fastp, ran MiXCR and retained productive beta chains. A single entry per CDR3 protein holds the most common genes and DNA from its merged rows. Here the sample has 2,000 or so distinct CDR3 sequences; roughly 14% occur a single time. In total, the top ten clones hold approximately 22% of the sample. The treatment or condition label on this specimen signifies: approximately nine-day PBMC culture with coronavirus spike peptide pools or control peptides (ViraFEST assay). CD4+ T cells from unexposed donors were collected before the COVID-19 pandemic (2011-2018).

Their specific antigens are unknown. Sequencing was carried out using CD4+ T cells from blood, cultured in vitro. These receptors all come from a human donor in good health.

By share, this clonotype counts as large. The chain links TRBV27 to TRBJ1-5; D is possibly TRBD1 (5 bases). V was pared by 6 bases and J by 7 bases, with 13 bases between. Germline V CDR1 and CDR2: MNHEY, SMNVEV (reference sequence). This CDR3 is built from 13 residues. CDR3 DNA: TGTGCCAGCAGCAAACAGGTTTGGCAGCCCCAGCATTTT. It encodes CASSKQVWQPQHF.

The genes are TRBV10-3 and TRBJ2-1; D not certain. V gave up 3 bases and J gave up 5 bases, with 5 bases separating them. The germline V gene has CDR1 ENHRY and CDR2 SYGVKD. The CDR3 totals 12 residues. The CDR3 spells CAISDHNNEQFF. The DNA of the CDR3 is TGTGCCATCAGTGATCACAACAATGAGCAGTTCTTC.

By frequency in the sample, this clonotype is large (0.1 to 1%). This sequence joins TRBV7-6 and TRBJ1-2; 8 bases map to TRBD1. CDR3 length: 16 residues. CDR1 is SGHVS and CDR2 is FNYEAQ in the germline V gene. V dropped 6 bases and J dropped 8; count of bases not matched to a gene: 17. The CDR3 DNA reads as TGTGCCAGCAGTCAACGACCCGATGACAGGGGCGTGGGCTACACCTTC. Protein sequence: CASSQRPDDRGVGYTF.

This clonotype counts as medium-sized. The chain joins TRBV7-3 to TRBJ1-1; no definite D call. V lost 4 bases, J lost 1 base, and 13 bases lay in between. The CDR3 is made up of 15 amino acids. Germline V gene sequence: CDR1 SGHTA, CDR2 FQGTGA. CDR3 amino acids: CASSSSRSPNTEAFF. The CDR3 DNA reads TGTGCCAGCAGCTCTTCGCGGTCCCCGAACACTGAAGCTTTCTTT.

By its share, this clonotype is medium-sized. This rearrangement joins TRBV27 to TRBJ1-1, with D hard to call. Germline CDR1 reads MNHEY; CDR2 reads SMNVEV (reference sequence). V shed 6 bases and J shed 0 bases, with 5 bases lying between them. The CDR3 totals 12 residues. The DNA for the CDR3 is TGTGCCAGCAGGCGGTTGAACACTGAAGCTTTCTTT. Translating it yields CASRRLNTEAFF.

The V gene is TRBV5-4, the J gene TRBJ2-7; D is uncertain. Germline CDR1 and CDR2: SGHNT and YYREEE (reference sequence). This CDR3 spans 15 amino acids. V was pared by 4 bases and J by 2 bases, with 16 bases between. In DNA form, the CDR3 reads TGTGCCAGCAGCCAGGTCGTGGGGTCCCCCTACGAGCAGTACTTC. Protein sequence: CASSQVVGSPYEQYF.

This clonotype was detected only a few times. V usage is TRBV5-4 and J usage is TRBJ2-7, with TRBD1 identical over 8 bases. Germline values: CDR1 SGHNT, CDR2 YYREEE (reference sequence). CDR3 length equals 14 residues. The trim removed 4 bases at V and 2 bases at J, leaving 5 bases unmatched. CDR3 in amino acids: CASSAGQVPYEQYF. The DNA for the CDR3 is TGTGCCAGCAGCGCGGGACAGGTACCCTACGAGCAGTACTTC.

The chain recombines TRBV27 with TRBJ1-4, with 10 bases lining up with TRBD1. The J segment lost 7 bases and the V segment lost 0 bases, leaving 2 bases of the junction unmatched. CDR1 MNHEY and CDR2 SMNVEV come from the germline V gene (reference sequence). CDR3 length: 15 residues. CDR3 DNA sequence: TGTGCCAGCAGTTTATCGACAGGGGGCCGTGAAAAACTGTTTTTT. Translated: CASSLSTGGREKLFF.

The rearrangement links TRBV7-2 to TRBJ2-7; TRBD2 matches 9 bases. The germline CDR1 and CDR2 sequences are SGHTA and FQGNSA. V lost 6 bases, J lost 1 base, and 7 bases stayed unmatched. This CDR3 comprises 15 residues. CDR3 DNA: TGTGCCAGCAGAAGGGAAGCGGGGGGATCCTACGAGCAGTACTTC. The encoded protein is CASRREAGGSYEQYF.

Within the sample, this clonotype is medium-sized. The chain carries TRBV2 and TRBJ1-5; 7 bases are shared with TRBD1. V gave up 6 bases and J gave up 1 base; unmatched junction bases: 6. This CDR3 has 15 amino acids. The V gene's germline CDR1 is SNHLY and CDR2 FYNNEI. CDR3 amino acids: CASRTGLESNQPQHF. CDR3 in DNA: TGTGCCAGCAGGACAGGGCTAGAAAGCAATCAGCCCCAGCATTTT.

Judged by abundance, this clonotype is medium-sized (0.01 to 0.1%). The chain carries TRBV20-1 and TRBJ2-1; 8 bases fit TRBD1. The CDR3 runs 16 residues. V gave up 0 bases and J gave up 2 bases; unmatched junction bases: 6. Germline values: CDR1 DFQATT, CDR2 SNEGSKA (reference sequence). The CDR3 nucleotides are TGCAGTGCTAGAGATGAGGTGACAGGGGCCTACAATGAGCAGTTCTTC. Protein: CSARDEVTGAYNEQFF.